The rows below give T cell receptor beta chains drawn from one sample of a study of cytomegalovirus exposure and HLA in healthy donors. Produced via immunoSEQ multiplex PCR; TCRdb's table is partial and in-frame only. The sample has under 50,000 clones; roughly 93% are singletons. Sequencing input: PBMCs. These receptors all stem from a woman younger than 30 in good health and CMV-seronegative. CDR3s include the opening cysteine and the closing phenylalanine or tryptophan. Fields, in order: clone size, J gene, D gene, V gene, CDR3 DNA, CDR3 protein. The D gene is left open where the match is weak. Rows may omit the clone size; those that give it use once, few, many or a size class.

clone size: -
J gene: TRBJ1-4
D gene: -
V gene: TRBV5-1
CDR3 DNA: TGCGCCAGCAGGTTCAAGTTAAGCGATGAAAAACTGTTTTTT
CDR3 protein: CASRFKLSDEKLFF

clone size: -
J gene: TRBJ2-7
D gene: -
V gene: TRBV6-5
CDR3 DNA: TGTGCCAGCAGTTACTCGTACAGGGTCGAGCAGTACTTC
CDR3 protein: CASSYSYRVEQYF

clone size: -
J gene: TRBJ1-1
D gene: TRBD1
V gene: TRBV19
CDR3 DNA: TGTGCCAGTAGTCCAGGGACAGGCAGAATGAACACTGAAGCTTTCTTT
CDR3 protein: CASSPGTGRMNTEAFF

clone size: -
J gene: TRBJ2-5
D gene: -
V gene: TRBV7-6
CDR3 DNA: TGTGCCAGCAGCTTAGCGCCGGTTCCGGAGACCCAGTACTTC
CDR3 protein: CASSLAPVPETQYF

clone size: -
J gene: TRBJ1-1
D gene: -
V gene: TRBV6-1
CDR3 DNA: TGTGCCAGCGCTACCAGGGTTTCGGGCACTGAAGCTTTCTTT
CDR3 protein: CASATRVSGTEAFF

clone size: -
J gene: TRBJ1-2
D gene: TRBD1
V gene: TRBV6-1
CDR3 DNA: TGTGCCAGCAGTGACCCCGGGACAGTCCGGGTGGACTATGGCTACACCTTC
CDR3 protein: CASSDPGTVRVDYGYTF

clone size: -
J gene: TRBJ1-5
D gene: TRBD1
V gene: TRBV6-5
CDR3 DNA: TGTGCCAGCAGTTACGACAGGGGGCACCAGCCCCAGCATTTT
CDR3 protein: CASSYDRGHQPQHF

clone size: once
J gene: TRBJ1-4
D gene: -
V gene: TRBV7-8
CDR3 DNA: TGTGCCAGCAGCTTATCGGGGGGAACTAATGAAAAACTGTTTTTT
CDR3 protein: CASSLSGGTNEKLFF

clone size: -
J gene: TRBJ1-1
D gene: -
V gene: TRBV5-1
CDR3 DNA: TGCGCCAGCAGCTCCGTGGGGGCTTTGAAAACTGAAGCTTTCTTT
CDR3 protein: CASSSVGALKTEAFF

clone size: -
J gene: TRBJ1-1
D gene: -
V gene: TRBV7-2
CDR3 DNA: TGTGCCAGCATCAACGGGGTTGGCACTGAAGCTTTCTTT
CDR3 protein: CASINGVGTEAFF

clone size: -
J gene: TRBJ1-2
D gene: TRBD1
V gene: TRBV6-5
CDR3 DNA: TGTGCCAGCAGTACCCCTGGGACAGGGAACTATGGCTACACCTTC
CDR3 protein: CASSTPGTGNYGYTF

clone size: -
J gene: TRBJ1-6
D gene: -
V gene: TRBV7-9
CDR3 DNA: TGTGCCAGCAGCCGAACGACGGGGGGGAATTCACCCCTCCACTTT
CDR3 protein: CASSRTTGGNSPLHF

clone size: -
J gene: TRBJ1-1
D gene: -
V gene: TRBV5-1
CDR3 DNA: TGCGCCAGCAGCGGGGAGGGGAACACTGAAGCTTTCTTT
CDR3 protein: CASSGEGNTEAFF

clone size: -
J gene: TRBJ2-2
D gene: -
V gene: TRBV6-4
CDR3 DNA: TGTGCCAGCAGTGAGGGTGCGGACACCGGGGAGCTGTTTTTT
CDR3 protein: CASSEGADTGELFF

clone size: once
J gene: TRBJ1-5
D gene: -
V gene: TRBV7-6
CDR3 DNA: TGTGCCAGCAGCTTAGGGACAGCGCCAGTTAGCAATCAGCCCCAGCATTTT
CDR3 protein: CASSLGTAPVSNQPQHF

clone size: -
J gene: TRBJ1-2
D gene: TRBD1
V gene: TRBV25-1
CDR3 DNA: TGTGCCAGCAGTGAATCGGGGACAGGGACGATCGGCTATGGCTACACCTTC
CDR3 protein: CASSESGTGTIGYGYTF

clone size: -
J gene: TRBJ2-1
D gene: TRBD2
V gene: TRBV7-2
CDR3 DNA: TGTGCCAGCAGCTTAGCGGCTAGCGGGGCCTACAATGAGCAGTTCTTC
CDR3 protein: CASSLAASGAYNEQFF

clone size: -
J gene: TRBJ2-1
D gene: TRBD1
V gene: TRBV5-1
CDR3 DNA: TGCGCCAGCAGCTCCAGGGGGACAGGGGGCGATGAGCAGTTCTTC
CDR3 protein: CASSSRGTGGDEQFF

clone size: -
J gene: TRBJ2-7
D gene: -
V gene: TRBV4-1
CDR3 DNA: TGCGCCAGCAGCCAAGATTCAGCCGGGATCTACGAGCAGTACTTC
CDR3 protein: CASSQDSAGIYEQYF

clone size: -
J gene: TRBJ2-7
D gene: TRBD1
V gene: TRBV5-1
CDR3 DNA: TGCGCCAGCAGCCCCGGACAGGCCTCCTACGAGCAGTACTTC
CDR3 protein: CASSPGQASYEQYF

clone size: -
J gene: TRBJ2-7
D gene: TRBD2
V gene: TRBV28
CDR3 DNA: TGTGCCAGCAATACCGGGACTAACTCCTACGAGCAGTACTTC
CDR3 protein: CASNTGTNSYEQYF

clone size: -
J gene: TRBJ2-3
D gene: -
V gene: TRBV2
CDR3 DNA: TGTGCCAGCAGCGGACACGGCACAGATACGCAGTATTTT
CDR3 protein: CASSGHGTDTQYF

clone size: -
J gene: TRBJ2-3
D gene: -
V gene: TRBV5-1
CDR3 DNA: TGCGCCAGCAGTGCGGAGGGAACAGATACGCAGTATTTT
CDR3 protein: CASSAEGTDTQYF

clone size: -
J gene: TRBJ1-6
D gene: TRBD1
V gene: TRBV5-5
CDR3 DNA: TGTGCCAGCAGCCTGGCCCGGGGACAGGGGATTTCACCCCTCCACTTT
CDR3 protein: CASSLARGQGISPLHF

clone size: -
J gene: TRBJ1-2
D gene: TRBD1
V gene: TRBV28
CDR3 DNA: TGTGCCAGCAGACAAACAGGGGCCACCTTAGGCTACACCTTC
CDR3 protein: CASRQTGATLGYTF

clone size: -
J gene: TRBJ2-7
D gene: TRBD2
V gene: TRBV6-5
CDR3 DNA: TGTGCCAGCAGAATAGGGAGGGTGGCCGACGAGCAGTACTTC
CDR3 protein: CASRIGRVADEQYF